This TCR beta chain was recorded in a study of T cell changes during pregnancy in multiple sclerosis. Method: immunoSEQ multiplex PCR; TCRdb's copy keeps in-frame clones and lacks some. The sample lists 20,000 to 25,000 clones, less than 95% occurring once. J gave up 8 bases and V 2 bases, and 7 bases lay outside the gene matches. The CDR3 consists of 15 residues. Germline-derived CDR1 and CDR2 are LGHNA and YSLEER. The rearrangement joins TRBV4-3 to TRBJ2-1; TRBD1 aligns across 9 bases. The sample in question was CD4+ T cells from peripheral blood mononuclear cells, obtained in the third trimester of pregnancy. The origin of this receptor is a female donor in good health, enrolled as a control in a pregnancy study. CDR3 protein: CASSQPGQGIDEQFF. CDR3 nucleotide sequence: TGCGCCAGCAGCCAACCGGGACAGGGAATCGATGAGCAGTTCTTC.